Below are 9 T cell receptor beta chains sequenced from a single sample in a study of T cell responses to AZD1222 COVID-19 vaccine. Produced via immunoSEQ multiplex PCR; TCRdb's table is partial and in-frame only. The data show some 90,000 clones, about 88% seen once. Specimen: peripheral blood, collected on day 0 of AZD1222 vaccination. The receptors come from an adult in good health.

V is TRBV24-1 and J is TRBJ1-2, with TRBD1 matching over 8 bases. J lost 5 bases, V lost 11 bases, and 9 bases had no gene match. CDR3 length: 13 residues. Germline V gene lookup returns CDR1 KGHDR and CDR2 SFDVKD. The CDR3 spells CASRDRKAYGYTF. In DNA form, the CDR3 reads TGTGCCAGCAGGGACAGGAAAGCTTATGGCTACACCTTC.

The V call is TRBV5-4, the J call TRBJ2-3, with D maybe TRBD1 (6 bases). Deletions cut 1 base from V and 4 bases from J, with 13 bases between. Germline V gene sequence: CDR1 SGHNT, CDR2 YYREEE (reference sequence). This CDR3 has 15 amino acids. The CDR3, as DNA: TGTGCCAGCAGCTTGAGGCAGGGGAGAGCAGATACGCAGTATTTT. Protein product: CASSLRQGRADTQYF.

CDR3 residues: CASSGNSGSSYGEQYF. DNA of the CDR3: TGTGCCAGCAGCGGAAATAGCGGGAGTTCATACGGCGAGCAGTACTTC. The chain combines TRBV7-9 with TRBJ2-7; 9 positions agree with TRBD2. V dropped 5 bases and J dropped 6; count of bases not matched to a gene: 14. The CDR3 is 16 amino acids. The germline CDR1 and CDR2 sequences are SEHNR and FQNEAQ (reference sequence).

The DNA of the CDR3 is TGTGCCAGCAGTTCGGGGGCGGGTACGCAGTATTTT. Translating gives CASSSGAGTQYF. The rearrangement links TRBV27 to TRBJ2-3; D tentatively fits TRBD1 or TRBD2 (6 bases each). The germline V and J ends were trimmed by 4 bases and 8 bases, with 10 bases remaining between them. This CDR3 is built from 12 residues. The germline V gene encodes CDR1 MNHEY and CDR2 SMNVEV (reference sequence).

The chain couples TRBV2 to TRBJ1-6, with 7 bases fitting TRBD1. The CDR3 is 15 amino acids. The ends lost 1 base at V and 6 bases at J; junction bases unmatched: 3. In germline, CDR1 is SNHLY, CDR2 FYNNEI. The CDR3 is CASSEGGTVNSPLHF. The CDR3 DNA is TGTGCCAGCAGTGAAGGGGGGACAGTTAATTCACCCCTCCACTTT.

The rearrangement joins TRBV7-9 to TRBJ2-6, with 7 bases identical to TRBD1. CDR1 and CDR2 (germline): SEHNR, FQNEAQ (reference sequence). The CDR3 loop spans 18 amino acids. The V gene end was trimmed by 5 bases and the J gene end by 4 bases; junction bases not matched to a gene: 14. This CDR3 reads CASSLPRDSPSGANVLTF. In DNA, the CDR3 is TGTGCCAGCAGCCTCCCCCGGGACAGCCCATCCGGGGCCAACGTCCTGACTTTC.

The V gene is TRBV24-1, the J gene TRBJ1-1, with 7 bases aligning to TRBD1. Germline assignment: CDR1 KGHDR and CDR2 SFDVKD. The CDR3 has 18 residues. Trimming cost V 0 bases and J 1 base; bases outside gene matches: 10. CDR3 amino acids: CATSDLWDSGRRNTEAFF. In DNA, the CDR3 is TGTGCCACCAGTGATTTGTGGGACAGCGGTCGGAGGAACACTGAAGCTTTCTTT.

The J gene is TRBJ2-1, the V gene TRBV2; D unresolved. Germline CDR1 and CDR2: SNHLY and FYNNEI. Deletions cut 2 bases from V and 13 bases from J, with 15 bases between. The CDR3 has 13 amino acids. The CDR3 region is CASSEPARMPQFF. In DNA form, the CDR3 reads TGTGCCAGCAGTGAACCAGCCCGAATGCCCCAGTTCTTC.

The rearrangement links TRBV9 to TRBJ1-5; D is unclear. Trimming removed 4 bases from V and 6 bases from J, with 11 bases in between. There are 13 residues in the CDR3. Germline CDR1 and CDR2: SGDLS and YYNGEE. CDR3 region: CASSPHPGQPQHF. CDR3 nucleotides: TGTGCCAGCAGCCCCCACCCTGGTCAGCCCCAGCATTTT.